These 17 T cell receptor beta chains were sequenced from one sample in a study of spatial heterogeneity in lung cancer. Documented time point: sample taken at primary tumor resection. TCRdb reprocessed the 5' RACE reads with MiXCR, giving one entry per CDR3 protein. The table includes approximately 10,000 distinct CDR3 sequences, 6.1% detected once. The input for sequencing was normal lung tissue next to the tumor, taken at surgery. The receptors were sampled from a male donor with early-stage non-small cell lung cancer.

This clonotype has a count of ten or more. This chain links TRBV7-3 with TRBJ2-3; D is unresolved. The germline V gene encodes CDR1 SGHTA and CDR2 FQGTGA. CDR3 size: 14 residues. The V end was cut by 5 bases, the J end by 2 bases, with 11 bases between. CDR3 in amino acids: CASSIRSPTDTQYF. CDR3 sequence (DNA): TGTGCCAGCAGCATACGGTCTCCCACAGATACGCAGTATTTT.

Many counts were recorded for this clonotype. Written as DNA, the CDR3 is TGTGCCAGCAGCTTATCTATGAACACTGAAGCTTTCTTT. This sequence encodes CASSLSMNTEAFF. The genes are TRBV11-2 and TRBJ1-1; D not resolved. The CDR3 totals 13 residues. Germline V gene sequence: CDR1 SGHAT, CDR2 FQNNGV. Trimming removed 2 bases from V and 0 bases from J, with 4 bases in between.

This clonotype turned up a few times. The chain recombines TRBV7-2 with TRBJ2-5; the D is unclear. CDR1 is SGHTA, CDR2 FQGNSA, per germline. Trimming took 4 bases from V and 1 from J, leaving 1 base between them. The CDR3 extends over 11 amino acids. The CDR3 protein is CASSSQETQYF. In DNA form, the CDR3 reads TGTGCCAGCAGCTCCCAAGAGACCCAGTACTTC.

This clonotype was observed at least ten times. The CDR3 coding sequence is TGTGCCAGCAGCCAAGTCAGGGTCGGGGAGCTGTTTTTT. Translation gives CASSQVRVGELFF. The gene calls are TRBV3-1 and TRBJ2-2, with TRBD1 as a possible D gene (5 bases). The CDR3 totals 13 residues. The germline V gene encodes CDR1 LGHDT and CDR2 YNNKEL (reference sequence). Trimming pared 1 base from V and 7 bases from J, leaving 7 bases between.

This clonotype was recorded at least ten times. The gene calls are TRBV6-6 and TRBJ2-5; the match to TRBD2 covers 12 bases. Germline CDR1 reads MNHNY; CDR2 reads SVGAGI (reference sequence). V was pared by 2 bases and J by 0 bases, with 7 bases of the junction left unmatched. The CDR3 spans 18 residues. CDR3 residues: CASSYTPTSGRYQETQYF. CDR3 nucleotides: TGTGCCAGCAGTTACACGCCCACTAGCGGGAGGTACCAAGAGACCCAGTACTTC.

This clonotype was recorded many times. The CDR3 protein is CASSFRSRTSDISQDTQYF. For the CDR3, the DNA is TGTGCCAGCAGTTTCCGATCCCGAACTAGCGACATATCACAAGATACGCAGTATTTT. The V and J genes are TRBV6-2 or TRBV6-3 and TRBJ2-3, with 7 bases lining up with TRBD2. Germline lookup yields CDR1 MNHEY and CDR2 SVGEGT. The CDR3 has 19 residues. V shed 4 bases and J 5 bases; nucleotides not matched to a gene: 21.

This clonotype was detected ten times or more. The chain uses TRBV11-2 and TRBJ2-3; TRBD2 aligns across 11 bases. The germline V gene encodes CDR1 SGHAT and CDR2 FQNNGV. The CDR3 length is 16 residues. The J segment lost 1 base and the V segment lost 2 bases, leaving 2 bases of the junction unmatched. CDR3 coding DNA: TGTGCCAGCAGCTTACTACTAGCGGGAGGCACAGATACGCAGTATTTT. As protein: CASSLLLAGGTDTQYF.

The chain uses TRBV20-1 and TRBJ1-1; perhaps TRBD1 as D (5 bases). Looked up from germline, CDR1 is DFQATT and CDR2 is SNEGSKA (reference sequence). CDR3 size: 12 residues. Deletions cut 7 bases from V and 6 bases from J, with 15 bases between. The CDR3 DNA reads TGCAGTGTTTACAGGACCGAGCCTGAAGCTTTCTTT. It codes for CSVYRTEPEAFF.

The chain combines TRBV29-1 with TRBJ2-3; unclear D gene. The V end was cut by 4 bases, the J end by 6 bases, with 11 bases between. The CDR3 runs 12 residues. The germline gives CDR1 SQVTM, CDR2 ANQGSEA. DNA of the CDR3: TGCAGCGTTGCTCCAACCCAGGATACGCAGTATTTT. It translates to CSVAPTQDTQYF.

This clonotype was recorded many times. The V and J genes are TRBV3-1 and TRBJ2-2; 9 bases line up with TRBD1. V lost 4 bases and J lost 4; bases outside the gene matches: 10. The CDR3 spans 17 residues. The germline V gene encodes CDR1 LGHDT and CDR2 YNNKEL (reference sequence). The CDR3 loop reads CASSLPPGTGSTGELFF. The CDR3 DNA is TGTGCCAGCAGCCTGCCCCCCGGGACAGGGAGCACCGGGGAGCTGTTTTTT.

This clonotype was observed many times. The CDR3 nucleotides are TGCGCCAGCAGCCAACTAGCGGGGGGGAACAATGAGCAGTTCTTC. It yields the protein CASSQLAGGNNEQFF. V and J are TRBV4-3 and TRBJ2-1; TRBD2 agrees at 12 bases. With 2 bases clipped from V and 5 bases from J, the junction kept 1 base outside the gene matches. In germline, CDR1 is LGHNA, CDR2 YSLEER. This CDR3 is built from 15 residues.

This chain connects TRBV28 to TRBJ1-2; 10 bases agree with TRBD1. Trimming took 3 bases from V and 4 from J; bases not matched to a gene: 2. CDR1 and CDR2 from the germline V gene are MDHEN and SYDVKM. The CDR3 has 14 residues. Written as DNA, the CDR3 is TGTGCCAGCAGTTTGGGACAGGGGATCTATGGCTACACCTTC. This sequence encodes CASSLGQGIYGYTF.

This clonotype was counted at least ten times. The chain carries TRBV5-6 and TRBJ2-5; TRBD2 might be the D (8 bases). Germline values: CDR1 SGHDT, CDR2 YYEEEE. With 3 bases removed from V and 4 bases from J, the gap between germline ends came to 19 bases. The CDR3 loop spans 16 amino acids. CDR3 sequence reads: CASSSREGAKRETQYF. In DNA, the CDR3 is TGTGCCAGCAGCTCCCGGGAGGGGGCTAAAAGAGAGACCCAGTACTTC. Full variable domain (remainder filled in from reference TRBV5-6 and TRBJ2-5): DAGVTQSPTHLIKTRGQQVTLRCSPKSGHDTVSWYQQALGQGPQFIFQYYEEEERQRGNFPDRFSGHQFPNYSSELNVNALLLGDSALYLCASSSREGAKRETQYFGPGTRLLVL.

This clonotype was picked up a small number of times. The V call is TRBV10-3, the J call TRBJ2-7, with D perhaps matching TRBD1 or TRBD2 (5 bases each). The germline V gene has CDR1 ENHRY and CDR2 SYGVKD. Trimming stripped 4 bases from V and 2 bases from J, with 9 bases between. This CDR3 is 13 amino acids long. The CDR3 DNA is TGTGCCATCAGTGGGGACCCCGCCTACGAGCAGTACTTC. Its translation is CAISGDPAYEQYF.

At least ten counts were recorded for this clonotype. J is TRBJ1-6 and V is TRBV27; D may be TRBD1 (5 bases). Germline CDR1 is MNHEY and CDR2 is SMNVEV (reference sequence). The CDR3 covers 16 residues. The V end was cut by 5 bases, the J end by 1 base, with 12 bases between. CDR3 amino acids: CASSQYPGSYNSPLHF. In DNA form, the CDR3 reads TGTGCCAGCAGTCAATACCCAGGGTCCTATAATTCACCCCTCCACTTT.

This clonotype was seen many times. The chain links TRBV11-2 to TRBJ2-3; 7 bases line up with TRBD2. This CDR3 contains 14 residues. Germline CDR1 and CDR2: SGHAT and FQNNGV. With V trimmed by 8 bases and J by 2 bases, 7 bases remained unmatched. For the CDR3, the DNA is TGTGCCAGCTTCAGTAGCGGGTTCACAGATACGCAGTATTTT. Its protein product is CASFSSGFTDTQYF.

This clonotype was seen ten or more times. The chain carries TRBV29-1 and TRBJ2-1, with TRBD1 identical over 9 bases. Trimming took 2 bases from V and 6 from J; bases not matched to a gene: 11. Germline lookup yields CDR1 SQVTM and CDR2 ANQGSEA. This CDR3 is built from 16 residues. CDR3 region: CSVEIGGTGKANEQFF. CDR3 DNA: TGCAGCGTTGAAATTGGTGGGACAGGGAAAGCCAATGAGCAGTTCTTC.